A single sample is the source of the 28 T cell receptor beta chains below, sequenced in a study of CD8 T cells in ankylosing spondylitis (dated by TCRdb to the late 2010s). Broad study findings and their caveats: Blood from ankylosing spondylitis patients appeared to be characterized by a TCR beta motif composed of roughly eight highly homologous amino acid variants.

Library preparation employed 5' RACE. Reads for this sample came from an Illumina HiSeq 2500. The raw public data were reprocessed by TCRdb itself: fastp quality trimming at Q25, MiXCR clonotype calling, in-frame beta chains only. Each record represents a unique CDR3 protein, reported with the most common genes and DNA among its rows. For this sample the table gives a few hundred thousand distinct CDR3 sequences, of which around 17% were detected only once. The ten largest clones represent more than 40% of the sample. For these receptors, no antigen is known. The specimen was blood, either unsorted or a sorted T cell fraction (not recorded which). The source of these receptors is a male donor with ankylosing spondylitis.

CDR3 loop: CASSQWDGLYGYTF. The DNA of the CDR3 is TGCGCCAGCAGCCAATGGGACGGACTCTATGGCTACACCTTC. This chain joins TRBV4-1 and TRBJ1-2; maybe TRBD1 (5 bases). From germline, CDR1 is MGHRA and CDR2 YSYEKL. Trimming left V 2 bases short and J 4 bases short, with 11 bases between. The length of the CDR3 is 14 residues.

This chain uses TRBV12-3 or TRBV12-4 with TRBJ1-2, with unresolved D. The CDR3 totals 16 residues. The ends were cut back, 4 bases at V and 8 bases at J, with 23 bases in the middle. The CDR3: CASSSHEGGHSDGYTF. The CDR3 DNA reads TGTGCCAGCAGTTCCCACGAGGGTGGGCATTCGGACGGCTACACCTTC.

The chain couples TRBV13 to TRBJ2-2; D unclear. From germline, CDR1 is PRHDT and CDR2 FYEKMQ (reference sequence). The V end lost 1 base, the J end lost 7 bases, and 10 bases lay between the germline ends. There are 14 residues in the CDR3. This chain's CDR3 is CASSLEVLGGELFF. The DNA for the CDR3 is TGTGCCAGCAGCTTAGAAGTATTGGGCGGGGAGCTGTTTTTT.

The chain couples TRBV7-9 to TRBJ2-2, with D tentatively TRBD2 (5 bases). The CDR3 has 16 amino acids. Trimming shortened V by 2 bases and J by 1 base, and 11 bases separated the two germline ends. Looked up from germline, CDR1 is SEHNR and CDR2 is FQNEAQ (reference sequence). Written as DNA, the CDR3 is TGTGCCAGCAGCTTATTCGGGGAAGAGAACACCGGGGAGCTGTTTTTT. Residues: CASSLFGEENTGELFF.

This sequence joins TRBV4-1 and TRBJ2-5; possibly TRBD2 for D (5 bases). Trimming left V 1 base short and J 0 bases short, with 12 bases between. The germline V gene has CDR1 MGHRA and CDR2 YSYEKL. The CDR3 contains 16 residues. In DNA form, the CDR3 reads TGCGCCAGCAGCCAAGTAGCGAGAGTTTACCAAGAGACCCAGTACTTC. The encoded protein is CASSQVARVYQETQYF.

This clonotype has just a few counts. J is TRBJ1-6 and V is TRBV7-9, with a possible D match to TRBD1 (6 bases). Deletions cut 4 bases from V and 5 bases from J, with 12 bases between. Looked up from germline, CDR1 is SEHNR and CDR2 is FQNEAQ (reference sequence). The CDR3 sequence is 15 residues long. The chain's CDR3 is CASSSPDSHNSPLHF. The CDR3 DNA is TGTGCCAGCAGCTCCCCGGACAGTCATAATTCACCCCTCCACTTT. Variable domain in full (rest from reference TRBV7-9 and TRBJ1-6): DTGVSQNPRHKITKRGQNVTFRCDPISEHNRLYWYRQTLGQGPEFLTYFQNEAQLEKSRLLSDRFSAERPKGSFSTLEIQRTEQGDSAMYLCASSSPDSHNSPLHFGNGTRLTVT.

The genes are TRBV15 and TRBJ2-1; TRBD2 agrees at 9 bases. The length of the CDR3 is 14 residues. Germline V lookup: CDR1 LNHNV, CDR2 YYDKDF (reference sequence). V was pared by 1 base and J by 9 bases, with 4 bases of the junction left unmatched. This chain's CDR3 is CATSRVSGGLEQFF. The CDR3 DNA sequence: TGTGCCACCAGCAGAGTTAGCGGGGGTCTTGAGCAGTTCTTC.

The sample holds one count of this clonotype. The CDR3 loop reads CASSTPAGVSDTQYF. The CDR3 nucleotides read TGTGCCAGTAGTACCCCCGCGGGAGTCTCAGATACGCAGTATTTT. The rearrangement links TRBV19 to TRBJ2-3, with 7 bases aligning to TRBD2. The CDR3 consists of 15 residues. CDR1 and CDR2 (germline): LNHDA, SQIVND (reference sequence). Trimming removed 4 bases from V and 4 bases from J; junction bases left unmatched: 8.

The CDR3 coding sequence is TGTGCCAGCAGTGAACCTGCCGGGTATGGGTCAGAGACCCAGTACTTC. This encodes CASSEPAGYGSETQYF. The rearrangement uses TRBV2 and TRBJ2-5; D ambiguous. Per germline, CDR1 SNHLY and CDR2 FYNNEI. V was trimmed by 2 bases and J by 4 bases, leaving 17 bases between them. CDR3 length: 16 amino acids.

The sample holds many counts of this clonotype. The genes are TRBV27 and TRBJ1-5, with D maybe TRBD1 (6 bases). Germline lookup yields CDR1 MNHEY and CDR2 SMNVEV (reference sequence). This CDR3 has 14 residues. V lost 6 bases and J 12 bases, leaving 21 bases between the germline ends. The CDR3 loop is CASSPLGQIGLQHF. DNA for the CDR3: TGTGCCAGCAGCCCCTTAGGACAGATAGGGCTCCAGCATTTT.

The rearrangement links TRBV9 to TRBJ2-3; TRBD2 aligns across 7 bases. The germline V gene has CDR1 SGDLS and CDR2 YYNGEE. This CDR3 has 14 residues. V shed 0 bases, J shed 2 bases, and the junction held 0 bases outside the gene matches. This chain's CDR3 is CASSVGDYTDTQYF. CDR3 bases: TGTGCCAGCAGCGTAGGGGACTACACAGATACGCAGTATTTT.

The genes are TRBV3-1 and TRBJ2-2, with 7 bases that match TRBD2. CDR3 length: 17 residues. The V gene end was trimmed by 5 bases and the J gene end by 0 bases; junction bases not matched to a gene: 9. CDR1 and CDR2 from the germline V gene are LGHDT and YNNKEL (reference sequence). CDR3 residues: CASSEGGRATNTGELFF. DNA of the CDR3: TGTGCCAGCAGCGAGGGAGGGCGGGCGACGAACACCGGGGAGCTGTTTTTT.

This clonotype was seen only a few times. V gene TRBV29-1 combines with J gene TRBJ2-7; possible D gene TRBD2, 6 bases. The CDR3 has 12 residues. V shed 5 bases and J shed 4 bases, with 12 bases lying between them. Germline CDR1 and CDR2: SQVTM and ANQGSEA. CDR3 DNA sequence: TGCAGCGTTCGGGACTCTGGGTACGAGCAGTACTTC. It encodes CSVRDSGYEQYF.

This clonotype was counted between two and nine times. The chain couples TRBV6-1 to TRBJ1-3; D might be TRBD1 (6 bases). Germline lookup yields CDR1 MNHNS and CDR2 SASEGT. This CDR3 has 16 amino acids. V was pared by 6 bases and J by 0 bases, with 15 bases between. CDR3 sequence (DNA): TGTGCCAGCAGCTGGACAGATCTCGTCTCTGGAAACACCATATATTTT. Its protein is CASSWTDLVSGNTIYF.

This clonotype was counted only a few times. The chain couples TRBV27 to TRBJ2-1; D is possibly TRBD2 (5 bases). This CDR3 contains 12 residues. V gave up 1 base and J gave up 8 bases, with 6 bases separating them. In germline, CDR1 is MNHEY, CDR2 SMNVEV (reference sequence). The CDR3 DNA is TGTGCCAGCAGTTTATACGGGGATGAGCAGTTCTTC. Protein product: CASSLYGDEQFF.

This clonotype was seen a single time. The chain uses TRBV7-8 and TRBJ2-5; tentatively, D is TRBD2 (6 bases). The CDR3 loop spans 16 amino acids. The germline gives CDR1 SGHVS, CDR2 FQNEAQ. V lost 1 base, J lost 2 bases, and 14 bases lay in between. CDR3 sequence: CASSLGVADLQETQYF. Written as DNA, the CDR3 is TGTGCCAGCAGCTTAGGAGTAGCGGACTTACAAGAGACCCAGTACTTC.

This clonotype was seen more than once but under ten times. J is TRBJ2-3 and V is TRBV24-1; 11 bases agree with TRBD2. In germline, CDR1 is KGHDR, CDR2 SFDVKD. Germline trimming cut 5 bases from V and 0 bases from J; bases unmatched to any gene: 3. The length of the CDR3 is 16 residues. The DNA for the CDR3 is TGTGCCACCAGTGGACCTAGCGGGGGGAGCACAGATACGCAGTATTTT. As protein: CATSGPSGGSTDTQYF.

This clonotype was found a few times. This chain uses TRBV9 with TRBJ2-1; the D gene is possibly TRBD2 (6 bases). The length of the CDR3 is 13 residues. Germline CDR1 reads SGDLS; CDR2 reads YYNGEE. V was clipped by 4 bases and J by 7 bases, with 12 bases between them. The CDR3 DNA is TGTGCCAGCAGCCCTCCCCGGGAGAATGAGCAGTTCTTC. It encodes CASSPPRENEQFF.

The chain recombines TRBV7-9 with TRBJ2-1; D gene unclear. The V end lost 2 bases, the J end lost 8 bases, and 7 bases lay between the germline ends. The CDR3 runs 12 residues. CDR1 SEHNR and CDR2 FQNEAQ come from the germline V gene (reference sequence). The CDR3 DNA sequence: TGTGCCAGCAGCTTACCGAGCCATGAGCAGTTCTTC. It yields the protein CASSLPSHEQFF.

This sequence joins TRBV4-3 and TRBJ1-2; D possibly corresponds to TRBD1 (5 bases). CDR1 LGHNA and CDR2 YSLEER come from the germline V gene. V was pared by 0 bases and J by 2 bases, with 19 bases between. This CDR3 spans 18 amino acids. The CDR3 protein is CASSQDPEGRGGNYGYTF. The CDR3 DNA reads as TGCGCCAGCAGCCAAGATCCCGAGGGAAGGGGCGGGAACTATGGCTACACCTTC.

This chain joins TRBV9 and TRBJ2-1; 8 positions match TRBD2. From germline, CDR1 is SGDLS and CDR2 YYNGEE. Unmatched junction bases numbered 14, after V lost 4 bases and J lost 8 bases. The CDR3 length is 16 residues. The CDR3 region is CASSSSRGGSSDEQFF. CDR3 sequence (DNA): TGTGCCAGCAGCTCATCCCGGGGGGGTTCTAGCGATGAGCAGTTCTTC.

This clonotype turned up a few times. Relative to the germline gene, one junction end is altered; a read error may explain this. The J gene is TRBJ2-7, the V gene TRBV12-3 or TRBV12-4; TRBD2 matches at 12 bases. The CDR3 contains 14 residues. The CDR3 DNA reads TGTGCCAGCAGTCTAGCGGGAGGGCCGATGGAGCAGTACTTC. Its protein product is CASSLAGGPMEQYF.

This clonotype has more than one count but fewer than ten. The chain employs TRBV25-1 and TRBJ1-1; D may be TRBD1 (5 bases). Germline-derived CDR1 and CDR2 are MGHDK and SYGVNS. CDR3 size: 14 residues. Between the trimmed V and J ends, which lost 4 bases and 0 bases, there was a span of 9 bases. The CDR3, as DNA: TGTGCCAGCAGTGTCGACAGCCTGAACACTGAAGCTTTCTTT. As protein: CASSVDSLNTEAFF.

In this sample, this clonotype turned up many times. This chain joins TRBV7-9 and TRBJ1-1, with TRBD1 identical over 8 bases. J lost 4 bases, V lost 5 bases, and 6 bases had no gene match. The germline V gene has CDR1 SEHNR and CDR2 FQNEAQ (reference sequence). The CDR3 length is 14 residues. Here the CDR3 reads CASSPDRETTEAFF. The CDR3 DNA is TGTGCCAGCAGCCCGGACAGGGAGACCACTGAAGCTTTCTTT.

There are many counts of this clonotype. The chain recombines TRBV4-1 with TRBJ2-2, with 10 bases fitting TRBD2. Germline trimming cut 2 bases from V and 2 bases from J; bases unmatched to any gene: 5. The CDR3 length is 17 residues. CDR1 MGHRA and CDR2 YSYEKL come from the germline V gene. CDR3 in DNA: TGCGCCAGCAGCCAACCAGCGGGGGGGGCAAACACCGGGGAGCTGTTTTTT. Residues: CASSQPAGGANTGELFF.

V is TRBV29-1 and J is TRBJ1-3; no clear D. CDR3 size: 14 residues. V was cut by 8 bases and J by 0 bases, with 14 bases left in between. In germline, CDR1 is SQVTM, CDR2 ANQGSEA. The CDR3 is CSSRRASSGNTIYF. CDR3 sequence (DNA): TGCAGCTCCCGGAGGGCCAGCTCTGGAAACACCATATATTTT.

Points on this clonotype: The junction and the germline gene differ at one end; a read error may be behind it. The rearrangement joins TRBV15 to TRBJ2-2, with 9 positions matching TRBD2. The length of the CDR3 is 18 residues. Germline loops: CDR1 LNHNV, CDR2 YYDKDF (reference sequence). This chain's CDR3 is CATSGEVIAGVAAGELFF. Written as DNA, the CDR3 is TGTGCCACCAGCGGAGAGGTGATAGCGGGGGTCGCGGCCGGGGAGCTGTTTTTT.

This clonotype was seen a handful of times. The chain combines TRBV6-5 with TRBJ2-5, with D perhaps matching TRBD2 (5 bases). CDR1 is MNHEY and CDR2 is SVGAGI in the germline V gene. V lost 2 bases, J lost 1 base, and 11 bases lay in between. The CDR3 has 15 amino acids. CDR3 nucleotides: TGTGCCAGCAGTTACGGTCGGGATTTCCAAGAGACCCAGTACTTC. This gives the protein CASSYGRDFQETQYF.